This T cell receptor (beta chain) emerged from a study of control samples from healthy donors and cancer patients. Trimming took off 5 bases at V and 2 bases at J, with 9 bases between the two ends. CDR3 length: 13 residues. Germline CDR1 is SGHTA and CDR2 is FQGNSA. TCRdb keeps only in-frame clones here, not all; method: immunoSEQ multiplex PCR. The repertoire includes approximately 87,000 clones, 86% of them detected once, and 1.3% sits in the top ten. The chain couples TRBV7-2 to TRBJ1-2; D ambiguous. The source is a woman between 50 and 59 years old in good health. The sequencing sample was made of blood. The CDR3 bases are TGTGCCAGCAGCAGGACGGGGAACTATGGCTACACCTTC. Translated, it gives CASSRTGNYGYTF.